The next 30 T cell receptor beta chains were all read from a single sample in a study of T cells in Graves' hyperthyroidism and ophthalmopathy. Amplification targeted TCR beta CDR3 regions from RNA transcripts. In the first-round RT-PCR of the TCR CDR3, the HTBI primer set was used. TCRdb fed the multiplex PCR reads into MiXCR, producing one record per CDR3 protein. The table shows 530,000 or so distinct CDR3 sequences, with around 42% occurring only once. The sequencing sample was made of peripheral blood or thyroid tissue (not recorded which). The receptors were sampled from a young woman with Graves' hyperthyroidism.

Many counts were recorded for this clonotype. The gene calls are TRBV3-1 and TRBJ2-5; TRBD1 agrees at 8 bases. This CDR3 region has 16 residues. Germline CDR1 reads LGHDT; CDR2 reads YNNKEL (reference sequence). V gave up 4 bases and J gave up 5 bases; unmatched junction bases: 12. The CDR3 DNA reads TGTGCCAGCAGCCTCTATCTGACAGGGGTAGGGGAGACCCAGTACTTC. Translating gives CASSLYLTGVGETQYF.

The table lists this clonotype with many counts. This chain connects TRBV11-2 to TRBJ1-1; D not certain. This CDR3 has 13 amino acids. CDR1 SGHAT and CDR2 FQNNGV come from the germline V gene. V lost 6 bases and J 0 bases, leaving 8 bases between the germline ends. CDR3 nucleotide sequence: TGTGCCAGCAGGGTGAATTTGAACACTGAAGCTTTCTTT. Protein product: CASRVNLNTEAFF.

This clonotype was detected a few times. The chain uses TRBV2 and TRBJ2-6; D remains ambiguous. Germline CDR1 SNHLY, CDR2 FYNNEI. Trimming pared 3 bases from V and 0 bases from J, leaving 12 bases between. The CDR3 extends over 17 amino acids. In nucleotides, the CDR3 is TGTGCCAGCAGTGAGTGGCGCGTAATCTCTGGGGCCAACGTCCTGACTTTC. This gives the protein CASSEWRVISGANVLTF.

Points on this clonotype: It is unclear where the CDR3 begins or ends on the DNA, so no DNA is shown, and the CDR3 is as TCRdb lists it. The CDR3 spells CASRSPGSCFF. The V call is TRBV7-3, the J call TRBJ2-2. Germline CDR1 and CDR2: SGHTA and FQGTGA. The CDR3 totals 11 residues, both ends included.

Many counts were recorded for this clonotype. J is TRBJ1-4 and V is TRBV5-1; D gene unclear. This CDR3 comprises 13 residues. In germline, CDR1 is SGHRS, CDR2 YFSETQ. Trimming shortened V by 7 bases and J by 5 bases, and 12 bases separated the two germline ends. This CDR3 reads CASSAVSNEKLFF. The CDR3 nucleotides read TGCGCCAGCTCGGCAGTCTCAAATGAAAAACTGTTTTTT.

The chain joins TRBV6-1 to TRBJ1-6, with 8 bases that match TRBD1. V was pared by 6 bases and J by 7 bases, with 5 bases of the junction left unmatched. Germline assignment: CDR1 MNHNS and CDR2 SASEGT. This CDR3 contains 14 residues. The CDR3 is CASSRGQENSPLHF. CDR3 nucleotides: TGTGCCAGCAGCCGGGGACAGGAGAATTCACCCCTCCACTTT.

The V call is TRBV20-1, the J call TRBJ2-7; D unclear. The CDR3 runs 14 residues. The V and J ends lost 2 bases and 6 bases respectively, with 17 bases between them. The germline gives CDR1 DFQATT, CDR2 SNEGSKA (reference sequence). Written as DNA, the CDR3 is TGCAGTGCTAGACCACTTGGCGGCCATAGCGAGCAGTACTTC. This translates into CSARPLGGHSEQYF.

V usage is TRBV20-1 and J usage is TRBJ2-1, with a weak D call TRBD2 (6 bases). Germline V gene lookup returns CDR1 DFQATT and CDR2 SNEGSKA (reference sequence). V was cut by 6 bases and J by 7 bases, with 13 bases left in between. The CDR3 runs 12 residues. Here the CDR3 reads CSANDGRNEQFF. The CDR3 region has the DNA TGCAGTGCCAATGACGGGAGAAATGAGCAGTTCTTC.

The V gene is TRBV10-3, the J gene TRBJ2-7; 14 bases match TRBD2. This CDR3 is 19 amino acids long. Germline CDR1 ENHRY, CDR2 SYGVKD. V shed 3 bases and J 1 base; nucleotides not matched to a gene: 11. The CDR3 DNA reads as TGTGCCATCAGTGATAAGCACTTCGGGACTAGCGGGAGTTCCTACGAGCAGTACTTC. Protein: CAISDKHFGTSGSSYEQYF.

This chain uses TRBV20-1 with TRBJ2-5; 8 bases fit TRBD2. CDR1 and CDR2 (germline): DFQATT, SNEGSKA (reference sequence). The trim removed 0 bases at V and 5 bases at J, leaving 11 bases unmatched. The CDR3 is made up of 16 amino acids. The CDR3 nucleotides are TGCAGTGCTAGAGAGGCTAGCGGGCCTGAGGGGGAGACCCAGTACTTC. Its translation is CSAREASGPEGETQYF.

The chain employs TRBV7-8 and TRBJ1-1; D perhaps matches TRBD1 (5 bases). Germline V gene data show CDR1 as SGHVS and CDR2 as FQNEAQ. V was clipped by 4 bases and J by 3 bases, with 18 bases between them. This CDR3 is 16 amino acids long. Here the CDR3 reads CASSSEGAGGDTEAFF. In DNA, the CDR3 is TGTGCCAGCAGCTCGGAAGGGGCGGGGGGGGACACTGAAGCTTTCTTT.

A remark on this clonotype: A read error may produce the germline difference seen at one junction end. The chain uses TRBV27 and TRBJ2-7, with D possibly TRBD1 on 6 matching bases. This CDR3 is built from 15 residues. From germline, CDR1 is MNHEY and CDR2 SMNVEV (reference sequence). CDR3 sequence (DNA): TGTGCCAGCAGTCTATCCAGGGACACCACCTACGAGCAGTACTTC. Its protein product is CASSLSRDTTYEQYF.

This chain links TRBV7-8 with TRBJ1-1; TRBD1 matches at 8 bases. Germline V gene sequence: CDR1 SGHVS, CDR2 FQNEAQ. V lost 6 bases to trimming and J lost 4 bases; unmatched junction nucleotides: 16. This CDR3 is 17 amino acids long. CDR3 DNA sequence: TGTGCCAGCAGTTTTCTAGCGGGACAGGAGGCCTCCACTGAAGCTTTCTTT. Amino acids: CASSFLAGQEASTEAFF.

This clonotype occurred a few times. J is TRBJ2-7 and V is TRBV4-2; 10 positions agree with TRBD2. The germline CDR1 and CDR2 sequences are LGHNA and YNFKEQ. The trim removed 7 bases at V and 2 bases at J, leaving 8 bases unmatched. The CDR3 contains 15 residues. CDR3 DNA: TGTGCCAGCACCCAGACTAGCGGGCCCACCTACGAGCAGTACTTC. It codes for CASTQTSGPTYEQYF.

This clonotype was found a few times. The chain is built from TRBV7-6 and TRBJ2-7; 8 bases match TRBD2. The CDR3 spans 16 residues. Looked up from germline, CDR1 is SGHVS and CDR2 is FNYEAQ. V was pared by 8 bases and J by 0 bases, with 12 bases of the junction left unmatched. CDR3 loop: CASSPRKRGYSYEQYF. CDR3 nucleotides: TGTGCCAGCTCACCGAGAAAGCGGGGGTACTCCTACGAGCAGTACTTC.

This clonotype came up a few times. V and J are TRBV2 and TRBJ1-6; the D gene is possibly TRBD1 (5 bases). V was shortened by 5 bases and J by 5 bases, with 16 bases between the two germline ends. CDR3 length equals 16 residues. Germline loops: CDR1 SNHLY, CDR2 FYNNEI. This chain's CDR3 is CASSLYGAVNNSPLHF. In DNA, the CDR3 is TGTGCCAGCAGTTTATATGGGGCAGTAAATAATTCACCCCTCCACTTT.

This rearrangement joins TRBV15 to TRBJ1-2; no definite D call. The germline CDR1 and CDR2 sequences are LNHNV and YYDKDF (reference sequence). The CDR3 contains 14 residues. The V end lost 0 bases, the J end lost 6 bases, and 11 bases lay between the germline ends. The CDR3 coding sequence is TGTGCCACCAGCAGAGAAGTAGGGTTCGATGGCTACACCTTC. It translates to CATSREVGFDGYTF.

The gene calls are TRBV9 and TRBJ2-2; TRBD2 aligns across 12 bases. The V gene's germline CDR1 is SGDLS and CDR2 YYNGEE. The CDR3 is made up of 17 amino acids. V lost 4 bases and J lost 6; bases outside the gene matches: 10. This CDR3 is CASSRSSGRAFSGELFF. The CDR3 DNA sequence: TGTGCCAGCAGCAGATCTAGCGGGAGGGCCTTTTCCGGGGAGCTGTTTTTT.

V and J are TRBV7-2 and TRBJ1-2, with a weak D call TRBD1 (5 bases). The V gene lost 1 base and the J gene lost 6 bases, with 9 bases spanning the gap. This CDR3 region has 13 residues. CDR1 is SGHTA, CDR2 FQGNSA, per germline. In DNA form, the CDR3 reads TGTGCCAGCAGCTTAGGTCCAGGGCATGGCTACACCTTC. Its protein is CASSLGPGHGYTF.

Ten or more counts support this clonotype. The CDR3: CASSWGKDGYTF. For the CDR3, the DNA is TGTGCCAGCAGCTGGGGGAAGGATGGCTACACCTTC. The gene calls are TRBV13 and TRBJ1-2; D may be TRBD1 (5 bases). The CDR3 consists of 12 residues. With 4 bases removed from V and 6 bases from J, the gap between germline ends came to 9 bases. Per germline, CDR1 PRHDT and CDR2 FYEKMQ (reference sequence).

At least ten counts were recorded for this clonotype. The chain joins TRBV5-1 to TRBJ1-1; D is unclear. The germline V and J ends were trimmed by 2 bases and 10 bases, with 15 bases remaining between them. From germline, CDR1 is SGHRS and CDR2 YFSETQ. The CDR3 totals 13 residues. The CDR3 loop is CASSLELPVTAFF. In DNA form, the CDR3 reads TGCGCCAGCAGCTTAGAGCTCCCGGTCACAGCTTTCTTT. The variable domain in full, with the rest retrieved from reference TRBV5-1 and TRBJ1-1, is KAGVTQTPRYLIKTRGQQVTLSCSPISGHRSVSWYQQTPGQGLQFLFEYFSETQRNKGNFPGRFSGRQFSNSRSEMNVSTLELGDSALYLCASSLELPVTAFFGQGTRLTVV.

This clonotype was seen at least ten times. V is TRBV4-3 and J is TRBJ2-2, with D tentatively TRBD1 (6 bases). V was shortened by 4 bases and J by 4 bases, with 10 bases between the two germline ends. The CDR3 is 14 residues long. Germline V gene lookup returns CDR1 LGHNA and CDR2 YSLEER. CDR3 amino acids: CASSPGHRTGELFF. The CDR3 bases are TGCGCCAGCAGCCCGGGACACCGCACCGGGGAGCTGTTTTTT.

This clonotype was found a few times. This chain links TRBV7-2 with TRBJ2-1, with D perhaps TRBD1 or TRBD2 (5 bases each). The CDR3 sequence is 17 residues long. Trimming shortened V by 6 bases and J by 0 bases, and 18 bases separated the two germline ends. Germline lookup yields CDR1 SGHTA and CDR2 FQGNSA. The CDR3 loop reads CASSQTLAGSSYNEQFF. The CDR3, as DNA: TGTGCCAGCAGTCAAACGCTGGCAGGGAGCTCCTACAATGAGCAGTTCTTC.

The chain's CDR3 is CATSSAYGGQGQPQHF. CDR3 sequence (DNA): TGTGCCACCAGCAGTGCGTACGGGGGCCAAGGTCAGCCCCAGCATTTT. The rearrangement uses TRBV15 and TRBJ1-5; tentatively, D is TRBD1 (6 bases). The CDR3 length is 16 residues. The V and J ends lost 3 bases and 6 bases respectively, with 18 bases between them. Germline assignment: CDR1 LNHNV and CDR2 YYDKDF (reference sequence).

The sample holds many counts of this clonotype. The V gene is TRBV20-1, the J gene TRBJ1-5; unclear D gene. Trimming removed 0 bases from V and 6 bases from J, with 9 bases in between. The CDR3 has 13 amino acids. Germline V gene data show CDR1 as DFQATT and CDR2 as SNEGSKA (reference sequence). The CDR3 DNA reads TGCAGTGCTAGAGATAAAACGGGTCAGCCCCAGCATTTT. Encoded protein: CSARDKTGQPQHF.

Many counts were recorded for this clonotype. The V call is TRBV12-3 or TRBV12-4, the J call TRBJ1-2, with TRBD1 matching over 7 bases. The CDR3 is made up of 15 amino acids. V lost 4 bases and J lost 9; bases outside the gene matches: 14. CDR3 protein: CASSSTGARDRSYTF. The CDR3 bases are TGTGCCAGCAGTTCCACAGGGGCGCGCGACCGAAGCTACACCTTC.

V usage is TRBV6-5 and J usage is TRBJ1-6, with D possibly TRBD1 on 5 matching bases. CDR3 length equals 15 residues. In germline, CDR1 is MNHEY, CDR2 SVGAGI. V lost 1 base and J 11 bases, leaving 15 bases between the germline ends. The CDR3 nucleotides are TGTGCCAGCAGTTACTTACGGGACCCCGGGGCACCCCTCCACTTT. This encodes CASSYLRDPGAPLHF.

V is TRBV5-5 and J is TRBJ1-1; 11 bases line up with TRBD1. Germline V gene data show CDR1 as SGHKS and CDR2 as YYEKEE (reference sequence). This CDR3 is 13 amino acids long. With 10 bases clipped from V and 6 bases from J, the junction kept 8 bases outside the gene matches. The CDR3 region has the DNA TGTGCCTGCAATCCGGGACAGGGGGCTGAAGCTTTCTTT. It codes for CACNPGQGAEAFF.

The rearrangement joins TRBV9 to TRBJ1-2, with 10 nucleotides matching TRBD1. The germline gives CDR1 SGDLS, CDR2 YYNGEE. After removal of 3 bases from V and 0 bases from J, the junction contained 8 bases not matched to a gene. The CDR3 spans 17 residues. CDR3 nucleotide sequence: TGTGCCAGCAGCGCCAGGACAGGGGGTGGAGCTAACTATGGCTACACCTTC. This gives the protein CASSARTGGGANYGYTF.

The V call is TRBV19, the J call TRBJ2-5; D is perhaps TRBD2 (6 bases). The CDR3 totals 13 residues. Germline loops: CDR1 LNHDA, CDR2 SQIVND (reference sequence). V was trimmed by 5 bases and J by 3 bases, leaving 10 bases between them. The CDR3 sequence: CASSGTQKETQYF. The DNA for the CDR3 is TGTGCCAGTAGTGGGACTCAAAAAGAGACCCAGTACTTC. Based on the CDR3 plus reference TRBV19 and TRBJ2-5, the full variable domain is DGGITQSPKYLFRKEGQNVTLSCEQNLNHDAMYWYRQDPGQGLRLIYYSQIVNDFQKGDIAEGYSVSREKKESFPLTVTSAQKNPTAFYLCASSGTQKETQYFGPGTRLLVL.